The T cell receptor (beta chain) under discussion was sequenced for a study of glioma-infiltrating T cells. General study results and limits: Very few CDR3 sequences were shared between tissue and blood.

CDR3 length: 12 residues. The V end was cut by 4 bases, the J end by 4 bases, with 7 bases between. Germline lookup yields CDR1 MNHEY and CDR2 SVGAGI. TCR alpha and beta CDR3 regions were amplified from RNA using iRepertoire nested multiplex PCR. One-step reverse transcription and amplification started from about 100-400 ng of tissue mRNA or PBMC total RNA. In TCRdb, the multiplex PCR reads were re-called with MiXCR into one record per CDR3 protein. The sample holds about 140,000 distinct CDR3 sequences; about two fifths are singletons and the top ten take around 20%. On this clonotype itself: No antigen is known for it.

The rearrangement joins TRBV6-5 to TRBJ1-2; tentatively, D is TRBD1 (5 bases). The sequence came from a human donor with low-grade glioma or glioblastoma, undergoing nonglioma brain surgery, or in good health (not recorded which). The specimen sequenced was glioma tissue, nonneoplastic brain tissue, or PBMCs (not recorded which). CDR3 DNA: TGTGCCAGCAGTTCGCAGGGCTATGGCTACACCTTC. Translation: CASSSQGYGYTF.